This TCR beta chain was observed in a study of cytomegalovirus exposure and HLA in healthy donors. Points from the study as a whole: Earlier findings revealed that most TCR beta V segments proved productive either about 90% or about 30% of the time.

For this clone: Its antigen is as yet unknown.

The primer mix had 60 Vbeta and 13 Jbeta primers. Sequencing used immunoSEQ multiplex PCR; TCRdb keeps in-frame clones, though not all of them. In total, the table holds 90,000 to 130,000 clones. Healthy people donating bone marrow made up the donors. Germline loops: CDR1 MNHEY, CDR2 SMNVEV (reference sequence). CDR3 length equals 14 residues. The sample taken for sequencing was PBMCs. The source is a man aged 25-45 years in good health and CMV-seronegative. The chain recombines TRBV27 with TRBJ2-5; TRBD1 matches at 10 bases. Gene TRBJ2-7 matches the end of the DNA better, so the J call may be wrong. Written as DNA, the CDR3 is TGTGCCAGCAGTTTCGGGACAGGGGTCTACGAGCAGTACTTC. It translates to CASSFGTGVYEQYF.